This entry lists 2 T cell receptor beta chains sequenced from one sample in a study of graft-versus-host responses after intestinal transplantation. Sequencing was performed with immunoSEQ multiplex PCR; in TCRdb, only in-frame clones are kept and a portion is missing. Among fewer than 85,000 clones listed, around 96% were seen once. What these receptors recognize is not known. The input for sequencing was unstimulated CD8+ T cells sorted from spleen or lymph node cells, taken before intestinal transplant. These TCRs come from a human donor who received an intestinal transplant.

This clone was observed a single time. V usage is TRBV13 and J usage is TRBJ2-3; the match to TRBD1 covers 9 bases. This CDR3 spans 19 amino acids. Per the germline V gene, CDR1 is PRHDT and CDR2 is FYEKMQ (reference sequence). V lost 1 base and J lost 3; bases outside the gene matches: 14. CDR3 nucleotides: TGTGCCAGCAGCTTAGTCGGACCCCGGACAGGGGATGATACAGATACGCAGTATTTT. This sequence encodes CASSLVGPRTGDDTDTQYF.

The rearrangement joins TRBV6-1 to TRBJ1-2, with D maybe TRBD1 (5 bases). With 4 bases removed from V and 3 bases from J, the gap between germline ends came to 18 bases. The CDR3 is made up of 16 amino acids. Germline CDR1 is MNHNS and CDR2 is SASEGT. CDR3 DNA: TGTGCCAGCAGTGTCTCGTGGGCCAGGGTGGACTATGGCTACACCTTC. It yields the protein CASSVSWARVDYGYTF.